This T cell receptor (beta chain) emerged from a study of blood T cell repertoires in COVID-19. Study details: Samples of COVID-19 (acute and convalescent) were obtained from the United States, Italy and Spain. T cells, B-cell-depleted T cells, or PBMCs supplied cDNA or gDNA.

Ages ranged from about 18 to 100 years, with residence in fewer than 25 US areas. Participant-given clinical history determined each cohort assignment. There are 12 residues in the CDR3. Germline V CDR1 and CDR2: SGHTA, FQGNSA. Trimming cost V 5 bases and J 6 bases, with 7 bases left between them. Generated by immunoSEQ multiplex PCR, the TCRdb table keeps only in-frame clones and is missing some. Altogether some 300,000 clones are present, 90% being singletons, with the ten largest covering 4% to 5.5%. Material for sequencing was PBMCs or T cells enriched from blood (not recorded which). The chain combines TRBV7-2 with TRBJ2-2, with D possibly TRBD1 on 6 matching bases. This TCR was sampled from a woman aged 18 to 35 with acute COVID-19. CDR3 amino acids: CASSPGAGELFF. The CDR3 DNA sequence: TGTGCCAGCAGCCCAGGGGCCGGGGAGCTGTTTTTT.